A single sample is the source of the 9 T cell receptor beta chains below, sequenced in a study of T cell responses to AZD1222 COVID-19 vaccine (dated by TCRdb to the early 2020s). The library was prepared using the immunoSEQ multiplex PCR assay. Sourced from immuneACCESS, this table was stored by TCRdb with only in-frame sequences that have V and J called. A share of the clones is absent; for the studies checked, an unresolved V gene accounts for under half, and the remainder has no known explanation. The sample table lists fewer than 200,000 clones, roughly nine tenths of them with a count of one. 1.5% to 2% of the sample goes to the ten largest clones. In light of the paper, this sample's time point label describes: about 28 days (+/-7) after the second vaccine dose. The sample consisted of peripheral blood, taken 28 days after the second AZD1222 dose. The source of these receptors is an adult who received the AZD1222 COVID-19 vaccine.

The V and J genes are TRBV4-1 and TRBJ1-4; D might be TRBD1 (6 bases). Germline CDR1 is MGHRA and CDR2 is YSYEKL. The CDR3 covers 15 residues. Trimming left V 2 bases short and J 7 bases short, with 14 bases between. In DNA form, the CDR3 reads TGCGCCAGCAGCCAATCACAGGGAGGAGGTGAAAAACTGTTTTTT. This gives the protein CASSQSQGGGEKLFF.

The chain carries TRBV19 and TRBJ2-2, with D maybe TRBD1 (5 bases). V lost 3 bases, J lost 1 base, and 15 bases lay in between. The CDR3 covers 17 residues. Germline loops: CDR1 LNHDA, CDR2 SQIVND (reference sequence). Written as DNA, the CDR3 is TGTGCCAGTAGTATTAAAGGACATTCAATGAACACCGGGGAGCTGTTTTTT. It yields the protein CASSIKGHSMNTGELFF.

The rearrangement joins TRBV24-1 to TRBJ2-3, with 9 nucleotides matching TRBD2. The CDR3 has 17 amino acids. The V and J ends lost 0 bases and 4 bases, in that order; junction bases with no gene match: 7. Germline V CDR1 and CDR2: KGHDR, SFDVKD. The CDR3 reads CATSDLHWREGADTQYF. CDR3 DNA sequence: TGTGCCACCAGTGATTTGCACTGGCGGGAGGGGGCAGATACGCAGTATTTT.

The rearrangement uses TRBV9 and TRBJ2-7; maybe TRBD1 (7 bases). Germline V gene sequence: CDR1 SGDLS, CDR2 YYNGEE. V was clipped by 4 bases and J by 6 bases, with 20 bases between them. The CDR3 spans 15 residues. CDR3 sequence: CASSPQGEVTVEQYF. The CDR3 bases are TGTGCCAGCAGCCCCCAGGGGGAGGTGACAGTCGAGCAGTACTTC.

The rearrangement links TRBV6-5 to TRBJ2-1; D perhaps matches TRBD1 (6 bases). Germline lookup yields CDR1 MNHEY and CDR2 SVGAGI. V shed 6 bases and J shed 12 bases, with 18 bases lying between them. There are 13 residues in the CDR3. CDR3 coding DNA: TGTGCCAGCAGACCAGACAGGTTTATGTGGCAGTTCTTC. As protein: CASRPDRFMWQFF.

The CDR3 is CASSLKTDNSPLHF. Here the CDR3 DNA reads TGTGCCAGCAGCTTGAAGACAGATAATTCACCCCTCCACTTT. The rearrangement joins TRBV6-2 or TRBV6-3 to TRBJ1-6; perhaps TRBD1 as D (5 bases). CDR3 length: 14 residues. Germline V gene data show CDR1 as MNHEY and CDR2 as SVGEGT. Trimming removed 6 bases from V and 5 bases from J, with 11 bases in between.

The chain carries TRBV27 and TRBJ1-4; D remains ambiguous. This CDR3 comprises 15 residues. Trimming pared 3 bases from V and 5 bases from J, leaving 13 bases between. Per the germline V gene, CDR1 is MNHEY and CDR2 is SMNVEV (reference sequence). CDR3: CASSFKPGLNEKLFF. In DNA, the CDR3 is TGTGCCAGCAGTTTCAAACCCGGGCTGAATGAAAAACTGTTTTTT.

CDR3 region: CASSHERQGSRTDTQYF. CDR3 coding DNA: TGTGCCAGCAGCCATGAACGACAGGGGAGTAGGACAGATACGCAGTATTTT. The chain has TRBV14 and TRBJ2-3; 8 bases align to TRBD1. Germline trimming cut 3 bases from V and 3 bases from J; bases unmatched to any gene: 11. Germline loops: CDR1 SGHDN, CDR2 FVKESK. This CDR3 is 17 amino acids long.

The J gene is TRBJ2-1, the V gene TRBV4-1, with 7 bases identical to TRBD1. Per the germline V gene, CDR1 is MGHRA and CDR2 is YSYEKL. This CDR3 is 16 amino acids long. V lost 1 base and J lost 4; bases outside the gene matches: 7. The CDR3 DNA follows: TGCGCCAGCAGCCAAGGACAGGGCCCCCAATACAATGAGCAGTTCTTC. Translation: CASSQGQGPQYNEQFF.